The 6 T cell receptor beta chains presented below share a single source sample, sequenced in a study of blood T cell repertoires in COVID-19. Data came from immunoSEQ multiplex PCR; TCRdb stores just in-frame clones and leaves some out. The sample holds some 170,000 clones, 78% seen once. Material: PBMCs or T cells enriched from blood (not recorded which). All receptors derive from a woman between 45 and 65 years old who had recovered from COVID-19.

This clone turned up a few times. J is TRBJ2-1 and V is TRBV12-3 or TRBV12-4; D gene uncertain. V dropped 5 bases and J dropped 5 bases, with 7 bases sitting between them. The CDR3 is made up of 12 amino acids. The chain's CDR3 is CASSPVHNEQFF. DNA for the CDR3: TGTGCCAGCAGTCCAGTTCACAATGAGCAGTTCTTC.

This clone was recorded once. This sequence joins TRBV29-1 and TRBJ1-4, with TRBD1 matching over 10 bases. J was trimmed by 8 bases and V by 6 bases; bases with no gene match: 6. The CDR3 consists of 13 residues. The germline V gene has CDR1 SQVTM and CDR2 ANQGSEA. The CDR3 is CSVSTGGLEKLFF. The CDR3 DNA sequence: TGCAGCGTCTCGACAGGGGGCCTGGAAAAACTGTTTTTT.

The chain joins TRBV27 to TRBJ2-7, with 12 bases lining up with TRBD2. Germline V gives CDR1 MNHEY, CDR2 SMNVEV (reference sequence). The CDR3 runs to 13 residues. Losses at the gene ends were 8 bases for V and 9 bases for J; bases not matched to a gene: 8. In DNA form, the CDR3 reads TGTGCCAGCCCGGGACTAGCGGGTAAGGGGCAGTACTTC. This codes for CASPGLAGKGQYF.

The chain joins TRBV2 to TRBJ2-1, with D unresolved. The germline V gene has CDR1 SNHLY and CDR2 FYNNEI. Trimming removed 7 bases from V and 12 bases from J, with 13 bases in between. This CDR3 contains 11 residues. In DNA, the CDR3 is TGTGCCAGCACCGACGGCGGCGTGCAGTTCTTC. Protein product: CASTDGGVQFF. Looking up the rest from reference TRBV2 and TRBJ2-1 gives the full variable domain: EPEVTQTPSHQVTQMGQEVILRCVPISNHLYFYWYRQILGQKVEFLVSFYNNEISEKSEIFDDQFSVERPDGSNFTLKIRSTKLEDSAMYFCASTDGGVQFFGPGTRLTVL.

The rearrangement links TRBV10-1 to TRBJ2-7; 7 bases match TRBD1. Trimming cost V 8 bases and J 6 bases; bases outside gene matches: 10. Germline V gene data show CDR1 as WNHNN and CDR2 as SYGVQD (reference sequence). The CDR3 loop spans 13 amino acids. CDR3 residues: CASAPDRLGEQYF. As DNA, the CDR3 is TGCGCCAGCGCTCCGGACAGGTTAGGCGAGCAGTACTTC.

The chain couples TRBV5-4 to TRBJ2-1, with D tentatively TRBD2 (6 bases). Germline CDR1 SGHNT, CDR2 YYREEE (reference sequence). The CDR3 is 15 residues long. V gave up 0 bases and J gave up 1 base, with 8 bases separating them. In DNA, the CDR3 is TGTGCCAGCAGCTTGGGACTAGAGTCCTACAATGAGCAGTTCTTC. This gives the protein CASSLGLESYNEQFF.